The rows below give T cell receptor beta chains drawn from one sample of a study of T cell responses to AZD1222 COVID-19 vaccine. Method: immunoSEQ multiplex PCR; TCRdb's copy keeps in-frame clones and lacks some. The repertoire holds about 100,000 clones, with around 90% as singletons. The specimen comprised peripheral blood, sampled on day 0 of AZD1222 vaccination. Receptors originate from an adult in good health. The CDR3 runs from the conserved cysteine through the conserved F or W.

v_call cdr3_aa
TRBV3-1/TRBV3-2 CASSQVSDPLHF
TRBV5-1 CASSSTPGGNTIYF
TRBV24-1 CATSDPGDGNQPQHF
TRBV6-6 CASELPSSYSTDTQYF
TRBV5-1 CASSLVPPKNTEAFF
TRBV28 CASSLGQGYEQYF
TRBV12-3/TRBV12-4 CASSSTGKETQYF
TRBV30 CAWSVLAGSNEQFF
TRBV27 CASSLAPGRSSPLHF
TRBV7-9 CASSLASTDTQYF
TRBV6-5 CASSPSGIMNTEAFF
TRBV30 CACNAGPHTGELFF
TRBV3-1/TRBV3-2 CASSPSRLIRQPISYEQYF
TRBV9 CASTPGQGGYGYTF
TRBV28 CASSHQGGSNTEAFF
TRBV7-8 CASSEGRGGTEAFF
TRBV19 CASSMTGGGRPNTEAFF
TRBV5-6 CASSPPGLAGGLRFNEQFF
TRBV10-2 CASSGGTGPSEGYTF
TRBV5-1 CASSLLAGGYEQYF
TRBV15 CATSRESIMNTEAFF
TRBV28 CASSSDREVAQPQHF
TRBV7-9 CASSRAMGVSTEAFF
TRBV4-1 CASSQRTGTTYEQYF
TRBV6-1 CASSEAQGVGYGYTF
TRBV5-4 CASSAGQVNTDTQYF
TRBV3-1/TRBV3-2 CASSQDKGMGYGYTF
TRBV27 CASSLRGGAEAFF
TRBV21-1 CASSKCGGALPHEQYF